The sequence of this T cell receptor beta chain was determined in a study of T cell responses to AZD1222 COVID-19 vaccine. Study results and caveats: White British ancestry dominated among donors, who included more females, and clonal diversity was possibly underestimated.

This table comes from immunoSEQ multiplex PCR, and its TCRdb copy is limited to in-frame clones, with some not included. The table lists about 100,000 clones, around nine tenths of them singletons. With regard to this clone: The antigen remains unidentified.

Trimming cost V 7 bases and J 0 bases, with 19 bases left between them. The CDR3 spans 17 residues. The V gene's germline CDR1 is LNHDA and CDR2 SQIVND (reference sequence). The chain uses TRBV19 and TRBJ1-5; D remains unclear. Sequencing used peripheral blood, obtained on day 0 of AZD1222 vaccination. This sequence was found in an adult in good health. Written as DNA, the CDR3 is TGTGCCAGTATCACGACTCCGGGTGCTGCTAGCAATCAGCCCCAGCATTTT. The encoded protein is CASITTPGAASNQPQHF.